Included here is one T cell receptor (beta chain) sequence, with context. The target of this receptor is not known. The record has no base qualities; no much larger clone is one base away. From V the trimming removes 6 bases and from J it removes 4 bases, while the gene matches leave 8 bases of the junction unaccounted for. From cysteine to phenylalanine, the CDR3 is 15 amino acids long. This entry keeps only the CDR3 DNA: 45 bases, framed from base 1. From a lookup of the germline V gene, CDR1 and CDR2 are MNHEY and SVGAGI. The library was made by the immunoSEQ multiplex PCR assay. For the multiplex PCR, a mixture combining 60 forward primers for TCR Vbeta segments and 13 reverse primers for TCR Jbeta segments was used. Amplification of the CDR3 region of rearranged TCR beta genes was performed with a multiplex PCR assay on genomic DNA. Amplified TCR beta libraries were sequenced as 87-base-pair reads on the Illumina HiSeq System. Per the original workflow: Across the roughly 600 repertoires, a later analysis counted some 81 million unique TCR beta chains, around 10 million of which were shared by at least two donors. To remove PCR and sequencing errors, raw reads were error-corrected and collapsed into unique sequences using a nearest-neighbor algorithm that merged closely related sequences. V, D and J gene segments were assigned by aligning CDR3 sequences to IMGT reference sequences. For a sequence to be retained, at least a six-nucleotide match to both a V gene segment and a J gene segment was required. Rearrangements were classified as productive when the CDR3 lacked stop codons and remained in frame with V and J, and all other rearrangements were classified as non-productive. CDR3 was defined according to IMGT convention as the region running from the second conserved V-encoded cysteine to the conserved J-encoded phenylalanine. The earlier analysis of about 530 of the donors excluded any sequence lacking an unambiguous match to a single V gene segment. In an earlier analysis of several hundred of the donors, a V segment was called functional when productive rearrangements were above 56.7%, and segregating when the standard deviation between donors exceeded 5%. A statistical classification framework was developed to diagnose cytomegalovirus status using the catalog of TCR beta chain sequences. In a later analysis, V and J genes were assigned by comparing TCR nucleotide sequences against IMGT/GENE-DB human TR gene sequences. Using the TCRdist pipeline, a later analysis assigned CDR3 sequences along with most-parsimonious VDJ recombination scenarios. In a later analysis, each TCR beta chain was defined by its CDR3 amino acid sequence together with its V-gene family, and reads without a unique V-gene family were excluded. A later analysis removed 550 to 700 highly shared, low-generation-probability nucleotide sequences to deal with suspected cross-contamination and a sequencing artifact. In a later analysis, a clonal expansion index was calculated for each public chain from normalized within-repertoire ranks of inferred template counts. A later analysis computed generation probabilities with a VDJ recombination model fitted to out-of-frame rearrangements, and checked the results against IGoR. In a later analysis, TCR-TCR, TCR-HLA and TCR-CMV co-occurrence was scored with hypergeometric tests, and a repertoire-size bias correction was applied to TCR pairs. To estimate false discovery rates, a later analysis permuted the HLA or CMV assignments 20 times. In a later analysis, co-occurring TCRs were grouped using DBSCAN, with TCRdist sequence similarity added in when clustering inside HLA-allele-positive subsets. Repertoires with fewer than 30,000 or more than 120,000 public chains were left out of co-occurrence clustering, as were about 5 repertoires with anomalous nucleotide sharing. In its TCRdb copy, this immuneACCESS table keeps in-frame sequences only and misses some clones. Where compared with another copy, unresolved V genes explain less than half of these, and the others have no known cause. That table gives V, J and clone size, and the DNA gave D and trimming. In all, the sample holds 90,000 to 120,000 clones, and 81% of those were seen once. Around 2.4% of the sample rests with the top ten.

In total, approximately 690 healthy bone marrow donors made up the cohort. At the time of sampling, all cohort members were nominally healthy, though unrecorded immune exposures were likely present. The donor was CMV seronegative and was included in the group of a few hundred seronegative cohort members. A peripheral blood sample was provided by each donor, and peripheral blood mononuclear cells were used for TCR beta sequencing. The Qiagen DNeasy Blood Extraction Kit was used to extract genomic DNA from the blood cell samples. The data were taken from a study of cytomegalovirus exposure and HLA in healthy donors (TCRdb year 2017). In the study overall: An earlier analysis of more than 550 of the donors reported approximately 280 Gb of sequence data and around 120 million unique TCR beta sequences obtained from about 200 million T cells. In a later analysis, previously published TCR beta repertoires from roughly 710 donors were re-analyzed and high-resolution HLA genotyping was added so that TCR occurrence patterns could be studied. Four or five DR-DQ haplotypes were treated as single units for association and clustering because of strong linkage in the cohort. The aim of the study was to test whether cataloging public T cell receptors could identify signatures of past pathogen exposure. Rather than using new phenotypic data, the later analysis identified candidate immune exposures from TCR beta sequences and from how often those sequences occurred across donors. Along with the approximately 700-subject first cohort, a separate validation cohort of some 130 different subjects was used. An earlier analysis of 587 of the donors used high-throughput TCR beta sequencing to judge whether each TCR beta V gene segment behaved as functional or pseudogenic. The study used immunosequencing to profile the T cell repertoires of approximately 640 subjects and linked those repertoires to cytomegalovirus serostatus. Alongside the repertoire data, information on donor age, sex, ethnicity and CMV serostatus was compiled. A later genetic analysis took genome-wide SNP genotypes for about 55% of the roughly 670 donors and used that subset as a discovery cohort. HLA typing covered class I and class II loci at four-digit resolution. The number of typed donors differed by locus: roughly 629-640 for A, B, C, DRB1 and DQB1; 500 to 550 for DQA1; fewer than 610 for DPA1; and roughly 450 for DPB1. Every discovery cohort repertoire had been produced on one sequencing platform. The genetic ancestry cluster associated with self-reported Caucasian donors included roughly 84% of the 398 genotyped donors. Among around 400 genotyped donors of the cohort, an average of roughly 240,000 unique TCR beta nucleotide sequences were sequenced per donor, about a sixth of them non-productive. To predict cytomegalovirus infection status, the study combined high-throughput TCR immunosequencing, statistical association of individual TCRs with disease status, and machine learning. Roughly 300 gigabases of sequencing data and approximately 91 million unique TCR sequences made up an early release that covered 500 to 650 HLA-typed donors. Overall study outcomes, separate from this receptor: Linkage disequilibrium might explain the correlated functional status among segregating V segments, but an unknown experimental factor could not be excluded. For the cohort, immune exposure information was limited to CMV serostatus. Most TCR sequences were observed very rarely across donors, whereas some public TCRs were present in many individuals. A later analysis found that HLA-associated TCR beta chains were more clonally expanded and had lower generation probabilities than equally common non-associated chains. The earlier analysis of 587 of the donors excluded 15 to 20 rarely observed V segments, including chromosome 9 orphons, because counts were too low. At a false discovery rate of 0.05, a later analysis linked under 20,000 TCR beta sequences to specific HLA alleles. An earlier analysis of some 590 of the donors showed that most TCR beta V segments appeared in productive rearrangements either about 90% or about 30% of the time, which broadly matched IMGT annotations. This cohort had only TCR beta chains sequenced, and the lack of alpha or paired-chain data limited which features could be detected. The classifier was reported to diagnose cytomegalovirus status with high specificity and sensitivity in both the original and validation cohorts. The study gave a list of 150 to 200 TCR beta chains associated with cytomegalovirus. A later genetic analysis associated a missense DCLRE1C variant with V-gene and J-gene trimming of TCR beta chains, and an independent cohort replicated the association. The authors suggested that the approach could potentially be extended to other disease states and immunological phenotypes. The sequencing pipeline was judged likely to have produced a cluster of highly shared sequence variants as a technical artifact. The 87-base-pair reads could not distinguish some IMGT-functional V segments, including TRBV6-2 and TRBV6-3, so those segments were excluded. Most CMV-associated TCR beta chains appeared to be HLA-restricted in a later analysis, and the HLA associations seemed to be driven largely by CMV exposure. In a later analysis, several top co-occurrence clusters were reported to appear linked to parvovirus B19, influenza, CMV and Epstein-Barr virus. Roughly uniform sequencing depth across donors was assumed in presence/absence analyses, although this assumption may not hold. A later analysis found that TCR association rates varied across HLA loci, with DRB1 alleles showing the most associated TCRs and HLA-C alleles the fewest. According to a later genetic analysis, donors in an Asian-associated ancestry cluster had fewer N-insertions in productive TCRs than the approximately 670-donor mean. A further reported finding was that TCR beta sequences accurately predicted the HLA-A and HLA-B alleles for most subjects in the first cohort. In vitro tests confirmed that a few of the cytomegalovirus-associated TCR beta chains recognize cytomegalovirus antigens. Strong co-occurrence of HLA alleles, especially DR and DQ, made assigning TCR associations to individual alleles difficult. Because some donors lacked HLA typing at each locus, the association tests relied only on the typed subset.

The V gene is TRBV6-5 and the J gene is TRBJ2-7, with 11 middle bases fitting TRBD2. The sample consisted of PBMCs. The clonotype originates from a man aged 25 to 45 in good health and CMV-seronegative. The CDR3 has the sequence CASSATSGSRYEQYF. The DNA is as follows: TGTGCCAGCAGCGCCACTAGCGGGAGTCGGTACGAGCAGTACTTC.